Listed below are T cell receptor beta chains from one sample, sequenced in a study of cytotoxic CD8 clonotypes in ibrutinib-treated CLL. The data were produced by immunoSEQ multiplex PCR, yet TCRdb's version contains in-frame clones alone and is incomplete. Altogether some 160,000 clones are present, 70% to 85% being singletons, with the ten largest covering 2% to 2.5%. This specimen consisted of PBMCs, obtained after 12 months of ibrutinib treatment. The origin of the receptors is a human donor with chronic lymphocytic leukemia. Both conserved end residues are part of each CDR3. The D gene is left open where the match is weak. The size of a clone is reported for some rows only, either as once, few or many, or as a class for expanded clones.

v_call	d_call	j_call	clone_size	cdr3_aa	cdr3_nt
TRBV6-5	TRBD1	TRBJ2-4	few	CASSSGQGTRNIQYF	TGTGCCAGCAGTTCCGGACAGGGTACGAGAAACATTCAGTACTTC
TRBV7-9	.	TRBJ2-1	.	CASSFSLSNEQFF	TGTGCCAGCAGCTTTTCCCTCAGCAATGAGCAGTTCTTC
TRBV11-2	.	TRBJ2-7	.	CASSLEAYKQYF	TGTGCCAGCAGCTTAGAGGCGTACAAGCAGTACTTC
TRBV6-5	.	TRBJ2-3	.	CASSPSPNTQYF	TGTGCCAGCAGTCCTAGCCCTAATACGCAGTATTTT
TRBV5-1	.	TRBJ1-5	.	CASSLQGEPNQPQHF	TGCGCCAGCAGCTTGCAGGGAGAACCCAATCAGCCCCAGCATTTT
TRBV7-2	TRBD1	TRBJ2-7	once	CASSLTGGGLDEQYF	TGTGCCAGCAGCCTCACAGGGGGCGGACTCGACGAGCAGTACTTC
TRBV28	.	TRBJ1-3	.	CASSLGQGPGNTIYF	TGTGCCAGCAGTTTGGGGCAGGGGCCCGGAAACACCATATATTTT
TRBV10-3	.	TRBJ2-1	.	CAIRQSGNEQFF	TGTGCCATCAGGCAGAGCGGCAATGAGCAGTTCTTC
TRBV9	TRBD2	TRBJ2-2	.	CASSVEGRASGELFF	TGTGCCAGCAGCGTAGAGGGGAGGGCCTCCGGGGAGCTGTTTTTT
TRBV6-6	TRBD2	TRBJ2-2	.	CASSLPGLRNTGELFF	TGTGCCAGCAGTTTACCGGGACTAAGGAACACCGGGGAGCTGTTTTTT
TRBV18	.	TRBJ2-1	.	CASSPGLTYNEQFF	TGTGCCAGCTCACCAGGGCTAACCTACAATGAGCAGTTCTTC
TRBV25-1	.	TRBJ2-6	.	CASSGGPGANVLTF	TGTGCCAGCAGCGGGGGGCCTGGGGCCAACGTCCTGACTTTC
TRBV10-3	.	TRBJ2-7	.	CAISGTASSYEQYF	TGTGCCATCAGTGGGACAGCCTCCTCCTACGAGCAGTACTTC
TRBV27	TRBD2	TRBJ2-7	.	CASTSPETSGSGSYEQYF	TGTGCCAGCACCTCTCCCGAGACTAGCGGGTCGGGGTCCTACGAGCAGTACTTC
TRBV7-2	TRBD2	TRBJ2-1	.	CASSFSGSGRANEQFF	TGTGCCAGCAGCTTTTCCGGTAGCGGGAGGGCCAATGAGCAGTTCTTC
TRBV29-1	.	TRBJ2-3	.	CSVEFTGYTQYF	TGCAGCGTTGAGTTCACTGGTTATACGCAGTATTTT
TRBV7-2	.	TRBJ1-3	.	CASRRKAPRPGNTIYF	TGTGCCAGCAGGAGGAAGGCCCCCAGGCCTGGAAACACCATATATTTT
TRBV28	TRBD1	TRBJ1-2	.	CASSPGNRGPYGYTF	TGTGCCAGCAGCCCAGGGAACAGGGGGCCCTATGGCTACACCTTC
TRBV28	.	TRBJ1-4	.	CASSSGSGNEKLFF	TGTGCCAGCAGTTCCGGGAGTGGGAATGAAAAACTGTTTTTT
TRBV6-5	.	TRBJ2-1	.	CASSQESSYNEQFF	TGTGCCAGCAGCCAGGAGAGCTCCTACAATGAGCAGTTCTTC
TRBV5-1	.	TRBJ2-2	few	CASSLAESTGTGELFF	TGCGCCAGCAGCTTGGCCGAATCGACAGGCACCGGGGAGCTGTTTTTT
TRBV7-2	.	TRBJ2-5	.	CASSLYAGLQETQYF	TGTGCCAGCAGCTTATACGCGGGCCTCCAAGAGACCCAGTACTTC
TRBV2	.	TRBJ1-2	.	CASSEKLGGGYTF	TGTGCCAGCAGTGAAAAGCTGGGGGGTGGCTACACCTTC
TRBV7-2	.	TRBJ2-5	.	CASSSGNRWQGVETQYF	TGTGCCAGCAGCTCCGGAAATCGGTGGCAGGGCGTAGAGACCCAGTACTTC
TRBV18	.	TRBJ2-3	.	CASLKDQSDTQYF	TGTGCCAGCCTTAAGGACCAGTCGGATACGCAGTATTTT
TRBV11-1	TRBD1	TRBJ2-1	.	CASSLQGAGWNEQFF	TGTGCCAGCAGCTTACAGGGGGCGGGATGGAACGAGCAGTTCTTC
TRBV5-1	.	TRBJ2-3	.	CASSSSGGTDTQYF	TGCGCCAGCAGCTCGTCGGGGGGCACAGATACGCAGTATTTT
TRBV6-6	.	TRBJ2-7	once	CASSLLWTREQYF	TGTGCCAGCAGTTTGTTGTGGACACGCGAGCAGTACTTC
TRBV9	.	TRBJ1-2	.	CASSPDTGYYGYTF	TGTGCCAGCAGCCCTGACACAGGGTACTATGGCTACACCTTC
TRBV29-1	.	TRBJ2-5	.	CSVSGYQETQYF	TGCAGCGTTTCCGGATACCAAGAGACCCAGTACTTC
TRBV18	.	TRBJ2-5	once	CASSARETQYF	TGTGCCAGCTCAGCTCGGGAGACCCAGTACTTC
TRBV6-5	.	TRBJ1-5	.	CASSYPGGAVYQPQHF	TGTGCCAGCAGTTACCCAGGAGGCGCGGTATATCAGCCCCAGCATTTT
TRBV19	.	TRBJ1-2	.	CASTPPGGRGYGYTF	TGTGCCAGTACCCCACCGGGGGGACGGGGCTATGGCTACACCTTC
TRBV9	.	TRBJ2-2	.	CASSLNTGELFF	TGTGCCAGCAGCCTGAACACCGGGGAGCTGTTTTTT
TRBV7-9	.	TRBJ2-2	.	CASSKIRGGPGELFF	TGTGCCAGCAGCAAAATAAGGGGAGGTCCCGGGGAGCTGTTTTTT
TRBV4-3	TRBD1	TRBJ1-2	few	CASSHYRGGYTF	TGCGCCAGCAGCCATTACAGGGGAGGCTACACCTTC
TRBV5-4	.	TRBJ1-4	.	CASSFLQGNNEKLFF	TGTGCCAGCAGCTTCCTGCAGGGTAATAATGAAAAACTGTTTTTT
TRBV15	TRBD1	TRBJ1-5	.	CATRGQGHQPQHF	TGTGCCACCAGAGGACAGGGACATCAGCCCCAGCATTTT
TRBV6-1	.	TRBJ1-5	.	CASSEFPPQHF	TGTGCCAGCAGTGAATTTCCGCCCCAGCATTTT
TRBV29-1	TRBD1	TRBJ2-7	.	CSVGTGGNEQYF	TGCAGCGTGGGGACAGGGGGGAACGAGCAGTACTTC
TRBV6-5	.	TRBJ1-2	.	CASSYSTLEGFHGYTF	TGTGCCAGCAGTTACTCGACATTGGAGGGGTTTCATGGCTACACCTTC
TRBV18	TRBD1	TRBJ1-3	few	CASSPITGGSGNTIYF	TGTGCCAGCTCACCAATAACAGGGGGCTCCGGAAACACCATATATTTT
TRBV9	.	TRBJ2-1	.	CASSAQLLGNEQFF	TGTGCCAGCAGCGCCCAACTGCTAGGAAATGAGCAGTTCTTC
TRBV27	TRBD2	TRBJ2-7	.	CASRPGTSGTVEQYF	TGTGCCAGCAGGCCAGGGACTAGCGGGACGGTAGAGCAGTACTTC